The sequence of this T cell receptor (beta chain) was determined in a study of shared clonotypes between healthy human individuals. With 6 bases removed from V and 10 bases from J, the gap between germline ends came to 16 bases. The CDR3 spans 13 residues. Germline V lookup: CDR1 MDHEN, CDR2 SYDVKM. With ten immunoSEQ deep assay plates, unsorted PBMC DNA underwent sequencing. TCRdb's table, derived via immunoSEQ multiplex PCR, lists solely in-frame clones and lacks some. The sample consists of roughly 510,000 clones, 60% to 80% of them appearing once. The chain links TRBV28 to TRBJ2-1; either TRBD1 or TRBD2 may fit D (5 bases each). The sequence was obtained from a woman in her thirties or forties in good health. Some clones in this sample may be carry-over from other donors' samples. Sequencing was performed on PBMCs. The CDR3 is CASSPPRGGEQFF. The CDR3 nucleotides read TGTGCCAGCAGCCCCCCGAGGGGCGGCGAGCAGTTCTTC.